The 8 T cell receptor beta chains given below trace back to one sample, sequenced in a study of cytomegalovirus exposure and HLA in healthy donors. PCR involved 60 Vbeta and 13 Jbeta primers. Profiling relied on immunoSEQ multiplex PCR, and the TCRdb table lists in-frame clones only, not all of them. The sample has some 150,000 clones, 80% seen once. Sequences were obtained from PBMCs. These receptors were collected from a woman aged 50 to 60 in good health and CMV-seronegative.

The chain couples TRBV14 to TRBJ2-7; TRBD2 matches at 7 bases. The ends lost 0 bases at V and 3 bases at J; junction bases unmatched: 8. The CDR3 covers 16 residues. Germline values: CDR1 SGHDN, CDR2 FVKESK. The CDR3 sequence is CASSQDKGGRVYEQYF. The DNA for the CDR3 is TGTGCCAGCAGCCAAGACAAGGGAGGGAGAGTCTACGAGCAGTACTTC. The full variable domain, rest sourced from reference TRBV14 and TRBJ2-7, is EAGVTQFPSHSVIEKGQTVTLRCDPISGHDNLYWYRRVMGKEIKFLLHFVKESKQDESGMPNNRFLAERTGGTYSTLKVQPAELEDSGVYFCASSQDKGGRVYEQYFGPGTRLTVT.

DNA for the CDR3: TGTGCCAGCTCACCCCAGGGCAGGAGCTCCTACGAGCAGTACTTC. Translation gives CASSPQGRSSYEQYF. The chain carries TRBV18 and TRBJ2-7; possibly TRBD1 for D (5 bases). The CDR3 is 15 residues long. Deletions cut 3 bases from V and 0 bases from J, with 12 bases between. Germline V gene data show CDR1 as KGHSH and CDR2 as LQKENI.

The table lists this clone with a few counts. The V and J genes are TRBV7-2 and TRBJ2-3; D unclear. The CDR3 consists of 14 residues. V was trimmed by 3 bases and J by 5 bases, leaving 12 bases between them. Germline assignment: CDR1 SGHTA and CDR2 FQGNSA. The CDR3 loop is CASSFQRSGDTQYF. As DNA, the CDR3 is TGTGCCAGCAGCTTCCAACGTTCGGGAGATACGCAGTATTTT.

The chain uses TRBV5-1 and TRBJ2-1, with a weak D call TRBD2 (5 bases). V gave up 0 bases and J gave up 0 bases, with 10 bases separating them. Germline CDR1 is SGHRS and CDR2 is YFSETQ. CDR3 size: 16 residues. The CDR3 coding sequence is TGCGCCAGCAGCTTGGTGGGTGGGAGCTCCTACAATGAGCAGTTCTTC. Translated: CASSLVGGSSYNEQFF.

The chain is built from TRBV30 and TRBJ2-1, with 8 bases lining up with TRBD2. The junction had 11 bases not matched to a gene; V was cut back by 4 bases and J by 15 bases. Germline CDR1 is GTSNPN and CDR2 is SVGIG (reference sequence). The CDR3 sequence is 12 residues long. The CDR3 DNA sequence: TGTGCCTGGATGCTTCCAAGGACTAGCACGTTCTTC. Translation gives CAWMLPRTSTFF.

The genes are TRBV15 and TRBJ1-2; the match to TRBD1 covers 11 bases. Germline CDR1 and CDR2: LNHNV and YYDKDF (reference sequence). Losses at the gene ends were 4 bases for V and 4 bases for J; bases not matched to a gene: 11. The CDR3 sequence is 17 residues long. CDR3 sequence: CATSTWTGGASSYGYTF. DNA of the CDR3: TGTGCCACCAGCACTTGGACAGGGGGCGCTTCCTCCTATGGCTACACCTTC.

This clone was seen only once. The J gene is TRBJ1-6, the V gene TRBV4-3; 7 bases are a match to TRBD1. CDR1 is LGHNA, CDR2 YSLEER, per germline. Trimming took 2 bases from V and 6 from J; bases not matched to a gene: 4. This CDR3 is built from 15 residues. The CDR3 DNA follows: TGCGCCAGCAGCCAACAGACAGGGACTAATTCACCCCTCCACTTT. This encodes CASSQQTGTNSPLHF.

The sample holds a few counts of this clone. The chain has TRBV4-2 and TRBJ2-5, with TRBD1 identical over 9 bases. Germline trimming cut 4 bases from V and 1 base from J; bases unmatched to any gene: 7. The CDR3 runs to 16 residues. The germline CDR1 and CDR2 sequences are LGHNA and YNFKEQ. CDR3: CASSLATGQGQETQYF. CDR3 nucleotide sequence: TGTGCCAGCAGCCTCGCTACGGGACAGGGCCAAGAGACCCAGTACTTC.